This record looks at one TCR beta chain sequence and its context. The sample comes from a study of shared T cell receptors in the human thymus. This table comes from immunoSEQ multiplex PCR, and its TCRdb copy is limited to in-frame clones, with some not included. Found here are hundreds of thousands of clones, over 75% of them singletons; the top ten hold more than 0.009%. Germline V gene data show CDR1 as SGDLS and CDR2 as YYNGEE. Trimming removed 0 bases from V and 0 bases from J, with 5 bases in between. The CDR3 loop spans 14 amino acids. The same specimen was also included in a second study, on human thymus T cells. This second study says: From resections taken during corrective heart surgery, the thymus tissue was obtained. Thymic and blood repertoires appeared to display a bias in their usage of V and J genes.

The chain links TRBV9 to TRBJ2-3; D is uncertain. This TCR derives from a boy younger than two with a congenital heart defect. The sample comprised thymocytes. The CDR3 DNA reads TGTGCCAGCAGCGTAGTCGGGAGCACAGATACGCAGTATTTT. It encodes CASSVVGSTDTQYF.